The TCR beta chain described here comes from a study of STAT5B mutations in CD4+ large granular lymphocyte leukemia. Findings of the study overall: Over 20% of private leukemic clonotypes occurred rarely in other patients' non-leukemic repertoires. Without putative leukemic clones, patient CD4-sorted repertoires remained more clonal than healthy CD4+ repertoires.

V was pared by 7 bases and J by 5 bases, with 21 bases between. Germline CDR1 is LNHDA and CDR2 is SQIVND (reference sequence). CDR3 length equals 16 residues. To note about this clone: Its cognate antigen is unknown.

Only in-frame clones appear in the TCRdb table, and some are missing; sequencing was by immunoSEQ multiplex PCR. The repertoire has 20,000 or so clones, around 85% of them found once; the top ten carry about 13%. The gene calls are TRBV19 and TRBJ1-5; possible D gene TRBD1, 6 bases. This receptor was taken from a human donor in good health. The source material was CD4+ T cells from blood buffy coats. CDR3 protein: CASKEGGEWFDQPQHF. The CDR3 region has the DNA TGTGCCAGTAAGGAAGGGGGGGAGTGGTTCGATCAGCCCCAGCATTTT. The variable domain in full, with the rest retrieved from reference TRBV19 and TRBJ1-5, is DGGITQSPKYLFRKEGQNVTLSCEQNLNHDAMYWYRQDPGQGLRLIYYSQIVNDFQKGDIAEGYSVSREKKESFPLTVTSAQKNPTAFYLCASKEGGEWFDQPQHFGDGTRLSIL.